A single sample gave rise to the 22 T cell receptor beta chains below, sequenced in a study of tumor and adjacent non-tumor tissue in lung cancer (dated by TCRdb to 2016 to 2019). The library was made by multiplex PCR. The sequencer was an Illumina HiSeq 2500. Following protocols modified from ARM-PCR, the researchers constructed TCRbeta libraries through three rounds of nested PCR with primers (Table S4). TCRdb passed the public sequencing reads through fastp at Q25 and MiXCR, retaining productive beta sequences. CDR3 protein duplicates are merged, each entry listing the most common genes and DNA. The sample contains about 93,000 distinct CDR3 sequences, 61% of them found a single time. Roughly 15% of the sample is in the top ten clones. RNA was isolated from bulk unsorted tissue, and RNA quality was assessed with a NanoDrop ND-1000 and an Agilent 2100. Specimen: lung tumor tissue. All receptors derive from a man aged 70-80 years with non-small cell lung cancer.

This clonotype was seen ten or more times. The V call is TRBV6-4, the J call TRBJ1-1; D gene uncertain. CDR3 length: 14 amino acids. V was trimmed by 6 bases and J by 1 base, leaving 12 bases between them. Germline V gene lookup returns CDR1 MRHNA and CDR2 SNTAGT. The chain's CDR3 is CASSLEGENTEAFF. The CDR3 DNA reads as TGTGCCAGCAGCCTCGAGGGTGAGAACACTGAAGCTTTCTTT.

DNA of the CDR3: TGTGCCAGCAGCTTAGGACATAGAGACTACGAGCAGTACTTC. Its translation is CASSLGHRDYEQYF. V and J are TRBV11-2 and TRBJ2-7; D gene uncertain. The CDR3 runs to 14 residues. Germline-derived CDR1 and CDR2 are SGHAT and FQNNGV. The V and J ends lost 1 base and 3 bases respectively, with 10 bases between them.

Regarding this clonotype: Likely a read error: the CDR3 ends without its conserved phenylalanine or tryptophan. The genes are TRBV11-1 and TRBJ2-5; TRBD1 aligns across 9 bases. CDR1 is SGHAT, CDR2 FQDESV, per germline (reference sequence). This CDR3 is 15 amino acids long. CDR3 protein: CANSPWDRVFETQYL. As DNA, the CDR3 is TGTGCCAACAGCCCCTGGGACAGGGTTTTCGAGACCCAGTACCTC.

The CDR3, as DNA: TGTGCCAGCATGCTGGGGGACAAGAAGTACAATCAGCCCCAGCATTTT. It encodes CASMLGDKKYNQPQHF. The V gene is TRBV6-1, the J gene TRBJ1-5; possibly TRBD1 for D (6 bases). The V end lost 7 bases, the J end lost 3 bases, and 19 bases lay between the germline ends. The CDR3 has 16 residues. The germline V gene encodes CDR1 MNHNS and CDR2 SASEGT.

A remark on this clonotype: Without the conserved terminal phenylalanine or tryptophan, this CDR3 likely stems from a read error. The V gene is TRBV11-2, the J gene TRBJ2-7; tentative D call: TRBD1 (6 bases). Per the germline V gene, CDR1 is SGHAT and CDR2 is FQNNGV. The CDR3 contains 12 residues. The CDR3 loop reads CTSSPTGCEQYL. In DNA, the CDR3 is TGTACCAGCAGCCCCACAGGGTGCGAGCAGTACTTG.

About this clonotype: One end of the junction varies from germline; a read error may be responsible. CDR3 sequence: CACSEGNRAHFTKAFF. DNA for the CDR3: TGTGCCTGCAGTGAAGGGAACAGGGCCCACTTCACTAAAGCTTTCTTT. V and J are TRBV6-1 and TRBJ1-1, with D possibly matching TRBD1 (6 bases). The germline V gene encodes CDR1 MNHNS and CDR2 SASEGT. The CDR3 consists of 16 residues.

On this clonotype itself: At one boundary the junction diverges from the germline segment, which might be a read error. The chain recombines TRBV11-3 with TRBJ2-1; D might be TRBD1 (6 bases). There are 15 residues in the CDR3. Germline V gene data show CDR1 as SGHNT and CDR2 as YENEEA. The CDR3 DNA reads TGTACCAGCAGCCCAGGACAGAGGAAGGACAATGAGCAGTTCTTC. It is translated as CTSSPGQRKDNEQFF.

In DNA form, the CDR3 reads TGTGCCAGCAGTTCTACAGGGAACAGTAAAGCTTTCTTT. Amino acid sequence: CASSSTGNSKAFF. This chain connects TRBV11-1 to TRBJ1-1, with D possibly matching TRBD1 (6 bases). Per the germline V gene, CDR1 is SGHAT and CDR2 is FQDESV (reference sequence). The CDR3 is 13 residues long. V was cut by 6 bases and J by 9 bases, with 17 bases left in between.

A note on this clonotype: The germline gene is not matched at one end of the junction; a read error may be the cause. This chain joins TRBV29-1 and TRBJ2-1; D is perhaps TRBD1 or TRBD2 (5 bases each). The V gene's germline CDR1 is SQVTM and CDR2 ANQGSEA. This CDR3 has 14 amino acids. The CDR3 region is CSVEWGSAYDEQFF. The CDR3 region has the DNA TGCAGTGTTGAATGGGGGTCCGCCTACGATGAGCAGTTCTTC.

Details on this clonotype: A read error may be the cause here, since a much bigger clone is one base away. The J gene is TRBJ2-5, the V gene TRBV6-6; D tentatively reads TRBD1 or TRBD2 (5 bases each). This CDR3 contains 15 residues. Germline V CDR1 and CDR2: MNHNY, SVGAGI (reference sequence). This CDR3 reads CGSSYGAWDRETQYF. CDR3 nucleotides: TGTGGCAGCAGTTACGGCGCCTGGGACCGAGAGACCCAGTACTTC.

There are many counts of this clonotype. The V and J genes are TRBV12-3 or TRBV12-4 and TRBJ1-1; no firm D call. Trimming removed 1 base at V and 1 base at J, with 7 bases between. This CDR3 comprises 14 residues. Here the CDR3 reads CASSLVTENTEAFF. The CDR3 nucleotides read TGTGCCAGCAGTTTAGTGACGGAGAACACTGAAGCTTTCTTT.

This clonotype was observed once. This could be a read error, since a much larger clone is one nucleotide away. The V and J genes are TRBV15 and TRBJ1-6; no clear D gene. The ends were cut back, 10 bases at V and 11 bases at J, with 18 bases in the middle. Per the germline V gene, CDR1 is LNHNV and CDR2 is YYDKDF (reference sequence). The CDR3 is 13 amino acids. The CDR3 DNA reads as TGTGCCAGCAGGACGACATGGTGGACACCCCTCCACTTT. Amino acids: CASRTTWWTPLHF.

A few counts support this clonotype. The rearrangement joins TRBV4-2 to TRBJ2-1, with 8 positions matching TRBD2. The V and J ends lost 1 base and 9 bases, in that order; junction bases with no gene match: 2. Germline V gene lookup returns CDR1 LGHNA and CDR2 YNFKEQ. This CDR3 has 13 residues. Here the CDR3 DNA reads TGTGCCAGCAGCCAAGGAGCGGGGGTTGAGCAGTTCTTC. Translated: CASSQGAGVEQFF.

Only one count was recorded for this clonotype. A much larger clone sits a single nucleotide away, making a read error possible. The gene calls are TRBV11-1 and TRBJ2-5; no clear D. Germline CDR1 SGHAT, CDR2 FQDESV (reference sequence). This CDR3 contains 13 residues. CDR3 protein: CASSLGSCQTRYF. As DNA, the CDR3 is TGTGCCAGCAGCTTAGGGAGTTGTCAGACCCGGTACTTC.

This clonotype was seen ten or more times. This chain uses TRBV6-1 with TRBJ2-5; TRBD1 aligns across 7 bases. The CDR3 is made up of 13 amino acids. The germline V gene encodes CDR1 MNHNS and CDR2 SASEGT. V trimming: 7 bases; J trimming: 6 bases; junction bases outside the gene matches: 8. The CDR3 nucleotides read TGTGCCAGCAACCGACAGGGCCACAAGACCCAGTACTTC. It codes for CASNRQGHKTQYF.

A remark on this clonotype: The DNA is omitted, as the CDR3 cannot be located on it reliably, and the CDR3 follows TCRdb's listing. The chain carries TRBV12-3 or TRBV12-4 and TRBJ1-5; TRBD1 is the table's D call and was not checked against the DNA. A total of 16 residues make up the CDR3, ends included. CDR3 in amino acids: CASRLRGRDPTLHQHF.

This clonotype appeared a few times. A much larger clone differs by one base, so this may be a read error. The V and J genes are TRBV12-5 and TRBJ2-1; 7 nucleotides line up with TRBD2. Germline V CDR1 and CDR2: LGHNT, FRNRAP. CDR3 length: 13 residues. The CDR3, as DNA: TGTGCTAGTGGTTCCGGGACTAAGTATGAGCAGCTCTTC. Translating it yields CASGSGTKYEQLF. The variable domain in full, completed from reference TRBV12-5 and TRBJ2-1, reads DARVTQTPRHKVTEMGQEVTMRCQPILGHNTVFWYRQTMMQGLELLAYFRNRAPLDDSGMPKDRFSAEMPDATLATLKIQPSEPRDSAVYFCASGSGTKYEQLFGPGTRLTVL.

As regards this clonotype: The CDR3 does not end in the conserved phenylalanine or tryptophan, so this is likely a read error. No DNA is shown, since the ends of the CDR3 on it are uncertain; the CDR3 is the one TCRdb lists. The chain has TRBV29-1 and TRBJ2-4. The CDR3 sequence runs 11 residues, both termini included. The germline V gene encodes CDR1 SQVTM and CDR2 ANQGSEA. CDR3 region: CSVEGMGIHYY.

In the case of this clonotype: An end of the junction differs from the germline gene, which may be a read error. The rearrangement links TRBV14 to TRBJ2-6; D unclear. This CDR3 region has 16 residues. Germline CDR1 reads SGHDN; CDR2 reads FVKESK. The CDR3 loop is CASSQGGYSGTNVLTF. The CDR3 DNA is TGCGCCAGCAGCCAAGGCGGTTACTCTGGGACCAACGTCCTGACTTTC.

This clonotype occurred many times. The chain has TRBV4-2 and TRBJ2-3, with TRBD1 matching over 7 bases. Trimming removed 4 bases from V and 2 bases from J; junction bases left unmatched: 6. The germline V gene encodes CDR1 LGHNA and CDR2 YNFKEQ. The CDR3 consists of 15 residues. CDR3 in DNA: TGTGCCAGCAGCCCGGGACAGAGACTCACAGATACGCAGTATTTT. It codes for CASSPGQRLTDTQYF.

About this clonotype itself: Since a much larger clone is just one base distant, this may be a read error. CDR3 DNA: TGCAGCGTCCGCCCTAGCGGGAGTAAGGTAGATACGCAGTGTTTT. Its protein product is CSVRPSGSKVDTQCF. The chain couples TRBV29-1 to TRBJ2-3; TRBD2 matches 10 bases. The germline V gene has CDR1 SQVTM and CDR2 ANQGSEA. The CDR3 has 15 amino acids.

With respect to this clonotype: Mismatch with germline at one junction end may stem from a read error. The CDR3 protein is CASAGTEADEQYF. In nucleotides, the CDR3 is TGTGCCAGCGCCGGGACAGAAGCGGACGAGCAGTATTTC. The chain is built from TRBV6-1 and TRBJ2-7; 7 nucleotides match TRBD1. CDR3 length equals 13 residues. Per the germline V gene, CDR1 is MNHNS and CDR2 is SASEGT.